Listed here are 27 T cell receptor beta chains from one sample, sequenced in a study of blood T cell repertoires in COVID-19. Some clones are missing from TCRdb's copy, which holds only in-frame ones; the method was immunoSEQ multiplex PCR. The sample includes about 400,000 clones, 70% to 90% of them seen just once. Sequenced input: peripheral blood. The receptors stem from a human donor in a cohort sampled during active COVID-19.

This clone has a handful of counts. The V gene is TRBV10-3, the J gene TRBJ2-7; 10 nucleotides agree with TRBD1. Germline V gene data show CDR1 as ENHRY and CDR2 as SYGVKD. Losses at the gene ends were 2 bases for V and 1 base for J; bases not matched to a gene: 2. The CDR3 contains 15 residues. The CDR3 loop reads CAISEGTGVSYEQYF. The CDR3 DNA is TGTGCCATCAGTGAGGGGACAGGGGTTTCCTACGAGCAGTACTTC.

The chain links TRBV4-1 to TRBJ2-1; TRBD2 is a possible D gene (5 bases). Germline values: CDR1 MGHRA, CDR2 YSYEKL. The CDR3 runs 17 residues. Trimming left V 0 bases short and J 9 bases short, with 21 bases between. The CDR3 here is CASSQDIARPLGGEQFF. For the CDR3, the DNA is TGCGCCAGCAGCCAAGATATAGCGCGACCATTGGGTGGTGAGCAGTTCTTC.

V is TRBV5-1 and J is TRBJ2-3, with D maybe TRBD1 (6 bases). V lost 4 bases, J lost 2 bases, and 17 bases lay in between. CDR3 size: 16 residues. Germline-derived CDR1 and CDR2 are SGHRS and YFSETQ. The CDR3 region is CASSRRQGTFTDTQYF. In DNA, the CDR3 is TGCGCCAGCAGCAGGAGGCAGGGGACCTTCACAGATACGCAGTATTTT.

The rearrangement links TRBV28 to TRBJ2-7; TRBD1 aligns across 8 bases. This CDR3 is 14 amino acids long. Germline V gives CDR1 MDHEN, CDR2 SYDVKM. The V and J ends lost 6 bases and 4 bases, in that order; junction bases with no gene match: 8. This CDR3 is CASSRPDREYEQYF. The CDR3 region has the DNA TGTGCCAGCAGCCGCCCGGACAGGGAGTACGAGCAGTACTTC. Using reference TRBV28 and TRBJ2-7 for the parts outside the CDR3, the full variable domain is DVKVTQSSRYLVKRTGEKVFLECVQDMDHENMFWYRQDPGLGLRLIYFSYDVKMKEKGDIPEGYSVSREKKERFSLILESASTNQTSMYLCASSRPDREYEQYFGPGTRLTVT.

V usage is TRBV6-5 and J usage is TRBJ2-7, with D tentatively TRBD2 (6 bases). Trimming took off 6 bases at V and 5 bases at J, with 14 bases between the two ends. This CDR3 has 13 amino acids. The V gene's germline CDR1 is MNHEY and CDR2 SVGAGI. CDR3 protein: CASSRGTTNEQYF. In nucleotides, the CDR3 is TGTGCCAGCAGCCGCGGGACGACCAACGAGCAGTACTTC.

The V call is TRBV4-2, the J call TRBJ2-1; 10 bases match TRBD2. Per germline, CDR1 LGHNA and CDR2 YNFKEQ. The CDR3 spans 15 residues. Trimming removed 4 bases from V and 8 bases from J; junction bases left unmatched: 8. The CDR3 sequence is CASSLMGLAGDEQFF. The CDR3 bases are TGTGCCAGCAGCCTTATGGGGCTAGCGGGAGATGAGCAGTTCTTC.

The chain employs TRBV7-8 and TRBJ2-1, with 7 bases aligning to TRBD1. Germline V gives CDR1 SGHVS, CDR2 FQNEAQ. This CDR3 spans 16 amino acids. J was trimmed by 4 bases and V by 6 bases; bases with no gene match: 12. The CDR3 coding sequence is TGTGCCAGCAGACTTAATAACCGGGACAGTTACAATGAGCAGTTCTTC. Protein: CASRLNNRDSYNEQFF.

The CDR3 sequence is CASSLSPAEGGYTF. CDR3 DNA: TGCGCCAGCAGCTTGTCCCCCGCAGAGGGTGGCTACACCTTC. The chain is built from TRBV5-1 and TRBJ1-2; D is ambiguous. Per germline, CDR1 SGHRS and CDR2 YFSETQ. Trimming stripped 1 base from V and 7 bases from J, with 14 bases between. CDR3 length: 14 residues.

The rearrangement links TRBV2 to TRBJ1-1; maybe TRBD1 (5 bases). V lost 4 bases to trimming and J lost 5 bases, with 14 bases between them. Germline-derived CDR1 and CDR2 are SNHLY and FYNNEI. The CDR3 is 14 residues long. This CDR3 reads CASSVRVYPTEAFF. The CDR3 coding sequence is TGTGCCAGCAGTGTCAGGGTCTATCCGACTGAAGCTTTCTTT.

This sequence joins TRBV7-8 and TRBJ2-5, with 7 nucleotides matching TRBD1. Germline CDR1 is SGHVS and CDR2 is FQNEAQ. V lost 4 bases, J lost 2 bases, and 1 base stayed unmatched. The CDR3 has 13 amino acids. This chain's CDR3 is CASSSGQQETQYF. The CDR3 nucleotides read TGTGCCAGCAGCTCGGGACAGCAAGAGACCCAGTACTTC.

The V gene is TRBV28, the J gene TRBJ2-7, with 8 bases identical to TRBD2. CDR1 and CDR2 from the germline V gene are MDHEN and SYDVKM. The CDR3 contains 15 residues. J was trimmed by 2 bases and V by 4 bases; bases with no gene match: 7. The CDR3, as DNA: TGTGCCAGCAGTTGGGGTCGGGGGGGGCCCTACGAGCAGTACTTC. The encoded protein is CASSWGRGGPYEQYF.

This chain uses TRBV30 with TRBJ2-7; maybe TRBD1 (7 bases). The CDR3 sequence is 17 residues long. V dropped 2 bases and J dropped 1 base, with 21 bases sitting between them. Per the germline V gene, CDR1 is GTSNPN and CDR2 is SVGIG (reference sequence). CDR3 DNA sequence: TGTGCCTGGAGTTTTCCCGCACAGGGGAGGATATCCTACGAGCAGTACTTC. Protein product: CAWSFPAQGRISYEQYF. Variable domain in full (rest from reference TRBV30 and TRBJ2-7): SQTIHQWPATLVQPVGSPLSLECTVEGTSNPNLYWYRQAAGRGLQLLFYSVGIGQISSEVPQNLSASRPQDRQFILSSKKLLLSDSGFYLCAWSFPAQGRISYEQYFGPGTRLTVT.

The chain links TRBV25-1 to TRBJ1-2; 8 nucleotides agree with TRBD1. Germline trimming cut 4 bases from V and 5 bases from J; bases unmatched to any gene: 6. CDR1 and CDR2 (germline): MGHDK, SYGVNS. The CDR3 loop spans 14 amino acids. The CDR3 protein is CASSGQDREYGYTF. The DNA of the CDR3 is TGTGCCAGCAGTGGACAGGACAGGGAATATGGCTACACCTTC.

The J gene is TRBJ2-3, the V gene TRBV28; the match to TRBD2 covers 9 bases. From germline, CDR1 is MDHEN and CDR2 SYDVKM. The CDR3 has 15 residues. V shed 7 bases, J shed 5 bases, and the junction held 10 bases outside the gene matches. The CDR3 region is CASNPAGGERDTQYF. CDR3 sequence (DNA): TGTGCCAGCAACCCCGCGGGGGGGGAGAGAGATACGCAGTATTTT.

The count of this clone is one. The chain has TRBV7-3 and TRBJ2-1, with TRBD2 matching 8 bases. The germline V gene has CDR1 SGHTA and CDR2 FQGTGA. CDR3 size: 13 residues. V lost 0 bases, J lost 8 bases, and 0 bases stayed unmatched. The CDR3 spells CASSLTAGDEQFF. DNA for the CDR3: TGTGCCAGCAGCTTAACAGCGGGAGATGAGCAGTTCTTC.

The CDR3 protein is CASSLGGQRNSPLHF. The CDR3 DNA reads TGCGCCAGCAGCTTGGGGGGGCAGCGGAATTCACCCCTCCACTTT. The chain joins TRBV5-1 to TRBJ1-6; perhaps TRBD1 as D (6 bases). V was shortened by 0 bases and J by 7 bases, with 11 bases between the two germline ends. Germline V gives CDR1 SGHRS, CDR2 YFSETQ. The CDR3 is 15 residues long.

V gene TRBV5-4 combines with J gene TRBJ2-5; 7 bases agree with TRBD1. Germline V gene sequence: CDR1 SGHNT, CDR2 YYREEE (reference sequence). This CDR3 has 14 amino acids. V gave up 4 bases and J gave up 1 base; unmatched junction bases: 4. Written as DNA, the CDR3 is TGTGCCAGCAGCGTCGGGACAGCCCAAGAGACCCAGTACTTC. Encoded protein: CASSVGTAQETQYF. The variable domain in full, completed from reference TRBV5-4 and TRBJ2-5, reads ETGVTQSPTHLIKTRGQQVTLRCSSQSGHNTVSWYQQALGQGPQFIFQYYREEENGRGNFPPRFSGLQFPNYSSELNVNALELDDSALYLCASSVGTAQETQYFGPGTRLLVL.

This chain links TRBV19 with TRBJ1-3, with D tentatively TRBD1 (6 bases). The CDR3 covers 15 residues. From germline, CDR1 is LNHDA and CDR2 SQIVND (reference sequence). Trimming took off 5 bases at V and 3 bases at J, with 14 bases between the two ends. DNA for the CDR3: TGTGCCAGTAGTGGGGACATCCGGAATGGAAACACCATATATTTT. Residues: CASSGDIRNGNTIYF.

On this clone: This specimen includes other DNA sequences encoding the same CDR3. The CDR3 loop reads CSASPSYEQYF. CDR3 bases: TGCAGTGCTAGTCCTAGCTACGAGCAGTACTTC. The chain is built from TRBV20-1 and TRBJ2-7; D unresolved. Germline CDR1 is DFQATT and CDR2 is SNEGSKA (reference sequence). The CDR3 covers 11 residues. V was clipped by 3 bases and J by 3 bases, with 6 bases between them.

The chain links TRBV15 to TRBJ2-7; 8 nucleotides line up with TRBD2. V was clipped by 8 bases and J by 0 bases; unmatched bases: 6. The CDR3 loop spans 14 amino acids. CDR1 is LNHNV, CDR2 YYDKDF, per germline (reference sequence). The CDR3: CATAAGGGSYEQYF. Here the CDR3 DNA reads TGTGCCACCGCCGCGGGGGGTGGCTCCTACGAGCAGTACTTC. The full variable domain, rest sourced from reference TRBV15 and TRBJ2-7, is DAMVIQNPRYQVTQFGKPVTLSCSQTLNHNVMYWYQQKSSQAPKLLFHYYDKDFNNEADTPDNFQSRRPNTSFCFLDIRSPGLGDTAMYLCATAAGGGSYEQYFGPGTRLTVT.

This chain links TRBV2 with TRBJ2-1; 12 bases fit TRBD2. This CDR3 is built from 15 residues. Trimming cost V 6 bases and J 4 bases; bases outside gene matches: 4. Germline V gene sequence: CDR1 SNHLY, CDR2 FYNNEI. CDR3: CASSPGLAGYNEQFF. CDR3 bases: TGTGCCAGCAGCCCTGGACTAGCGGGGTACAATGAGCAGTTCTTC.

This chain uses TRBV10-1 with TRBJ2-1; D ambiguous. V was trimmed by 0 bases and J by 4 bases, leaving 4 bases between them. Germline CDR1 WNHNN, CDR2 SYGVQD (reference sequence). The CDR3 is made up of 13 amino acids. In nucleotides, the CDR3 is TGCGCCAGCAGTGAGTCCCTTTACAATGAGCAGTTCTTC. Translating it yields CASSESLYNEQFF.

The V and J genes are TRBV7-2 and TRBJ2-5; maybe TRBD2 (7 bases). Trimming removed 5 bases at V and 7 bases at J, with 14 bases between. In germline, CDR1 is SGHTA, CDR2 FQGNSA. CDR3 length equals 13 residues. The CDR3 DNA reads as TGTGCCAGCAGCCCAAGGAGGGGGGGGACCCAGTACTTC. Amino acid sequence: CASSPRRGGTQYF. The complete variable domain, with remaining parts taken from reference TRBV7-2 and TRBJ2-5, reads GAGVSQSPSNKVTEKGKDVELRCDPISGHTALYWYRQSLGQGLEFLIYFQGNSAPDKSGLPSDRFSAERTGGSVSTLTIQRTQQEDSAVYLCASSPRRGGTQYFGPGTRLLVL.

The chain uses TRBV6-1 and TRBJ1-1, with 9 bases fitting TRBD1. The V gene end was trimmed by 4 bases and the J gene end by 0 bases; junction bases not matched to a gene: 12. The germline V gene has CDR1 MNHNS and CDR2 SASEGT. This CDR3 is built from 18 residues. The CDR3 region is CASSGSPDRGLMNTEAFF. DNA for the CDR3: TGTGCCAGCAGTGGTTCTCCGGACAGGGGACTCATGAACACTGAAGCTTTCTTT.

The DNA of the CDR3 is TGTGCCACCCTAAGACAGGGTAATGAAAAACTGTTTTTT. It specifies CATLRQGNEKLFF. The chain employs TRBV6-5 and TRBJ1-4; 7 bases match TRBD1. V shed 10 bases, J shed 4 bases, and the junction held 6 bases outside the gene matches. Germline V gene lookup returns CDR1 MNHEY and CDR2 SVGAGI. CDR3 length: 13 residues.

In this sample, this clone turned up once. This chain joins TRBV3-1 (or the pseudogene TRBV3-2) and TRBJ1-2, with a weak D call TRBD1 (5 bases). Germline V gene sequence: CDR1 LGHDT, CDR2 YNNKEL (reference sequence). The CDR3 length is 13 residues. With 0 bases removed from V and 8 bases from J, the gap between germline ends came to 10 bases. This chain's CDR3 is CASSQEQGQGYTF. The CDR3, as DNA: TGTGCCAGCAGCCAAGAGCAGGGCCAGGGCTACACCTTC.

V usage is TRBV28 and J usage is TRBJ1-6; tentatively, D is TRBD1 (5 bases). This CDR3 spans 13 amino acids. V was trimmed by 2 bases and J by 10 bases, leaving 9 bases between them. CDR1 and CDR2 (germline): MDHEN, SYDVKM. CDR3 sequence: CASSLQGRSPLHF. As DNA, the CDR3 is TGTGCCAGCAGTTTACAGGGAAGGTCACCCCTCCACTTT.